The 12 T cell receptor beta chains given below trace back to one sample, sequenced in a study of T cell responses to AZD1222 COVID-19 vaccine. The method was immunoSEQ multiplex PCR; TCRdb's version includes in-frame clones alone and lacks a portion of them. Here the sample spans 90,000 to 100,000 clones, 88% being singletons. The sample here was peripheral blood, taken 28 days after the second AZD1222 dose. The receptors derive from an adult who received the AZD1222 COVID-19 vaccine.

The V call is TRBV5-1, the J call TRBJ2-5, with 8 bases lining up with TRBD2. The CDR3 sequence is 16 residues long. Germline values: CDR1 SGHRS, CDR2 YFSETQ. V lost 6 bases and J lost 0; bases outside the gene matches: 10. CDR3 nucleotide sequence: TGCGCCAGCACCCACGGGACGGGAGGGTACCAAGAGACCCAGTACTTC. Translated: CASTHGTGGYQETQYF.

V is TRBV7-2 and J is TRBJ1-1; D is unresolved. The length of the CDR3 is 13 residues. V was clipped by 2 bases and J by 1 base, with 5 bases between them. Germline CDR1 is SGHTA and CDR2 is FQGNSA. The CDR3 DNA reads as TGTGCCAGCAGCTTATATCGGAACACTGAAGCTTTCTTT. Protein sequence: CASSLYRNTEAFF.

The V and J genes are TRBV28 and TRBJ2-5; D is perhaps TRBD1 or TRBD2 (5 bases each). The germline CDR1 and CDR2 sequences are MDHEN and SYDVKM. V was clipped by 4 bases and J by 5 bases, with 17 bases between them. CDR3 size: 15 residues. The DNA of the CDR3 is TGTGCCAGCAGTTACCCTCGGGGCAATTCGGAGACCCAGTACTTC. Translated: CASSYPRGNSETQYF.

The rearrangement links TRBV18 to TRBJ1-1, with D uncertain. The CDR3 consists of 14 residues. Germline loops: CDR1 KGHSH, CDR2 LQKENI. V lost 2 bases, J lost 1 base, and 8 bases lay in between. CDR3 loop: CASSPSTANTEAFF. The CDR3 coding sequence is TGTGCCAGCTCACCAAGCACAGCGAACACTGAAGCTTTCTTT.

The chain combines TRBV28 with TRBJ1-1; D might be TRBD1 (5 bases). Per the germline V gene, CDR1 is MDHEN and CDR2 is SYDVKM. V was cut by 5 bases and J by 1 base, with 14 bases left in between. CDR3 length: 15 amino acids. The CDR3 sequence: CASSHPGRRNTEAFF. The CDR3 DNA is TGTGCCAGCAGTCATCCGGGACGGAGGAACACTGAAGCTTTCTTT. The full variable domain, completed using reference TRBV28 and TRBJ1-1, is DVKVTQSSRYLVKRTGEKVFLECVQDMDHENMFWYRQDPGLGLRLIYFSYDVKMKEKGDIPEGYSVSREKKERFSLILESASTNQTSMYLCASSHPGRRNTEAFFGQGTRLTVV.

Of note for this clone: The junction departs from germline at one end; a sequencing error may be responsible. J is TRBJ2-1 and V is TRBV7-2; TRBD1 matches 7 bases. CDR1 and CDR2 (germline): SGHTA, FQGNSA. This CDR3 is built from 13 residues. The CDR3 nucleotides are TGTGCCAACAGCTTTGCAGGGGGCAATGAGCAGTTCTTC. Protein product: CANSFAGGNEQFF.

The V and J genes are TRBV12-3 or TRBV12-4 and TRBJ1-2, with D possibly TRBD1 on 6 matching bases. CDR3 length: 11 amino acids. Between the trimmed V and J ends, which lost 5 bases and 7 bases, there was a span of 8 bases. DNA for the CDR3: TGTGCCAGCAGTCGAGGGGGTGGCTACACCTTC. The encoded protein is CASSRGGGYTF.

This chain connects TRBV27 to TRBJ2-5, with D perhaps given as TRBD1 or TRBD2 (5 bases each). The ends were cut back, 8 bases at V and 2 bases at J, with 9 bases in the middle. Germline CDR1 reads MNHEY; CDR2 reads SMNVEV (reference sequence). This CDR3 is built from 12 residues. Here the CDR3 DNA reads TGTGCCAGCGGGGACGTTCAAGAGACCCAGTACTTC. Protein: CASGDVQETQYF.

This clone has just one count. This chain connects TRBV5-1 to TRBJ2-4; D remains ambiguous. Per the germline V gene, CDR1 is SGHRS and CDR2 is YFSETQ. The V end lost 4 bases, the J end lost 9 bases, and 20 bases lay between the germline ends. The CDR3 sequence is 15 residues long. In nucleotides, the CDR3 is TGCGCCAGCAGCCCAAGGACGGACGGATTAGGCATTCAGTACTTC. It encodes CASSPRTDGLGIQYF.

The chain employs TRBV5-1 and TRBJ2-7, with 8 bases lining up with TRBD1. The CDR3 has 15 amino acids. Germline V gene lookup returns CDR1 SGHRS and CDR2 YFSETQ. The junction had 11 bases not matched to a gene; V was cut back by 4 bases and J by 5 bases. CDR3 bases: TGCGCCAGCAGCCTTGTGGACAGGGAGGAAAACGAGCAGTACTTC. Translating gives CASSLVDREENEQYF.

This clone was detected only once. Here the CDR3 DNA reads TGTGCCAGCAGCCACCGGGGCACTGAAGCTTTCTTT. Translating gives CASSHRGTEAFF. The chain has TRBV3-1 (or the pseudogene TRBV3-2) and TRBJ1-1, with unresolved D. The CDR3 runs 12 residues. V was cut by 3 bases and J by 4 bases, with 6 bases left in between. Germline V CDR1 and CDR2: LGHDT, YNNKEL (reference sequence).

The chain links TRBV7-9 to TRBJ2-5, with TRBD1 matching over 11 bases. The germline gives CDR1 SEHNR, CDR2 FQNEAQ (reference sequence). Germline trimming cut 5 bases from V and 5 bases from J; bases unmatched to any gene: 4. The CDR3 consists of 14 residues. CDR3 region: CASSEGQGDETQYF. DNA for the CDR3: TGTGCCAGCAGCGAGGGACAGGGGGATGAGACCCAGTACTTC.